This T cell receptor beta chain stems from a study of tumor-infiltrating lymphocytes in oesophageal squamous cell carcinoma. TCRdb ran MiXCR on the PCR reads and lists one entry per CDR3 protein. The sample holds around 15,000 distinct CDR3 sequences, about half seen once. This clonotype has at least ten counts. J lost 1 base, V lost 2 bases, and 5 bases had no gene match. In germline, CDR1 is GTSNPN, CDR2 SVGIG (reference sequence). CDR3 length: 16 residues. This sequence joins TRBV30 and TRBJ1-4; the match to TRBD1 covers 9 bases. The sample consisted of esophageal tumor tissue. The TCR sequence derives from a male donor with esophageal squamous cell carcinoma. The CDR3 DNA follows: TGTGCCTGGAGTACACCGGGACAGGGAACTAATGAAAAACTGTTTTTT. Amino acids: CAWSTPGQGTNEKLFF.